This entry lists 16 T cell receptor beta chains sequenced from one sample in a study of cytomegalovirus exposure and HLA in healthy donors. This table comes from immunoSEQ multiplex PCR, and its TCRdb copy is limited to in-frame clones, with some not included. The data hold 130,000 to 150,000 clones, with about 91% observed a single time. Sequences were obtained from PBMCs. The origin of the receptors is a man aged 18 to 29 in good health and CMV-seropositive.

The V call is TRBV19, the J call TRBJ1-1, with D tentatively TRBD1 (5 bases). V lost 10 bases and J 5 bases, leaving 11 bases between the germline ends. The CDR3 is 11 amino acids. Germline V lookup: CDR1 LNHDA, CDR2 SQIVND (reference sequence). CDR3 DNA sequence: TGTGCCATCGGGACTGCTACTGAAGCTTTCTTT. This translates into CAIGTATEAFF.

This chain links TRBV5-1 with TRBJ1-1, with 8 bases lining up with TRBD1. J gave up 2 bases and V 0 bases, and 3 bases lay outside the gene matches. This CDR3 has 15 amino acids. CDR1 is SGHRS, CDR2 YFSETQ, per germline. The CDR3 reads CASSLADRENTEAFF. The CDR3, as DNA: TGCGCCAGCAGCTTGGCGGACAGGGAAAACACTGAAGCTTTCTTT.

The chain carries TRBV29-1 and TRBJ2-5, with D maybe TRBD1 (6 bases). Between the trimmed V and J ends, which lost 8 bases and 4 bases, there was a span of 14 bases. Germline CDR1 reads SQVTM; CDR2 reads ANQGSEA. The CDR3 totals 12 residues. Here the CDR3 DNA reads TGCAGCTTTAGGGGGACCGGAGAGACCCAGTACTTC. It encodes CSFRGTGETQYF. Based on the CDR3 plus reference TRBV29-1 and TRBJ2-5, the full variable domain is SAVISQKPSRDICQRGTSLTIQCQVDSQVTMMFWYRQQPGQSLTLIATANQGSEATYESGFVIDKFPISRPNLTFSTLTVSNMSPEDSSIYLCSFRGTGETQYFGPGTRLLVL.

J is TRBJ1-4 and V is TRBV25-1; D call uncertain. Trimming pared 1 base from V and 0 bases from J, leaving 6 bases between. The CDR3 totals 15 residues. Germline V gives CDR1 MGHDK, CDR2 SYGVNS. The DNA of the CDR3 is TGTGCCAGCAGTGAATCGGGGACAACTAATGAAAAACTGTTTTTT. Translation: CASSESGTTNEKLFF.

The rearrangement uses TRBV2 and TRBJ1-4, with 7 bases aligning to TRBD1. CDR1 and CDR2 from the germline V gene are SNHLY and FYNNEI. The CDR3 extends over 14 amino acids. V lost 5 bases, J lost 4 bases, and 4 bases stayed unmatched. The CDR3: CASSPDRINEKLFF. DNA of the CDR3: TGTGCCAGCAGTCCGGACAGGATTAATGAAAAACTGTTTTTT.

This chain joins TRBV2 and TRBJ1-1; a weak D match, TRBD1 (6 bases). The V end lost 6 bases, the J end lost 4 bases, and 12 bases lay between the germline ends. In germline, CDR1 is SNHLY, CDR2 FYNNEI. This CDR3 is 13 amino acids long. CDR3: CASREGGVTEAFF. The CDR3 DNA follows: TGTGCCAGCAGGGAGGGGGGGGTCACTGAAGCTTTCTTT.

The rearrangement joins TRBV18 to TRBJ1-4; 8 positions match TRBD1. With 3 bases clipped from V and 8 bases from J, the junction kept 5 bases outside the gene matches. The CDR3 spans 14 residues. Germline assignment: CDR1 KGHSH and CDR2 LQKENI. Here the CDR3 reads CASSPQGAQEKLFF. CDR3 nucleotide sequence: TGTGCCAGCTCACCTCAGGGGGCGCAGGAAAAACTGTTTTTT.

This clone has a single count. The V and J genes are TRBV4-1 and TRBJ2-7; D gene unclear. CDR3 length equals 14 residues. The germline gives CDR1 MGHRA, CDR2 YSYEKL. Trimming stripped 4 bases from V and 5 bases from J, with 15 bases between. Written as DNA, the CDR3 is TGCGCCAGCAGCCGAGACAAGATAGCCCACGAGCAGTACTTC. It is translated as CASSRDKIAHEQYF.

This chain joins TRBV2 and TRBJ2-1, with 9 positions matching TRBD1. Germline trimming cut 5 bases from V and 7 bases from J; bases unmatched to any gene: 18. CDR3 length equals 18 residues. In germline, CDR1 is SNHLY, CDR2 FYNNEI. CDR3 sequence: CASSKGHLPGQGGNEQFF. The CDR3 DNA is TGTGCCAGCAGTAAGGGTCACCTCCCGGGACAGGGTGGAAATGAGCAGTTCTTC.

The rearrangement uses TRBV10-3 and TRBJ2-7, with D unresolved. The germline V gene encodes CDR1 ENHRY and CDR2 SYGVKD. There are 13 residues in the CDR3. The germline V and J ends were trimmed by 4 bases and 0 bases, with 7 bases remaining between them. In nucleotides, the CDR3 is TGTGCCATCAGTGCAGACACCTCCTACGAGCAGTACTTC. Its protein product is CAISADTSYEQYF.

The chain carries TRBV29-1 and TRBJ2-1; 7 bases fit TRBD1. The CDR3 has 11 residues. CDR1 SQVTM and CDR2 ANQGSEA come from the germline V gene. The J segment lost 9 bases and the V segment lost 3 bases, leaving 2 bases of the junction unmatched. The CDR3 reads CSVERQGEQFF. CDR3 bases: TGCAGCGTTGAGCGACAGGGTGAGCAGTTCTTC.

In DNA form, the CDR3 reads TGTGCCTGGAGTGTAGGGAGCTCCTACAATGAGCAGTTCTTC. Encoded protein: CAWSVGSSYNEQFF. The genes are TRBV30 and TRBJ2-1, with D perhaps TRBD2 (5 bases). Trimming shortened V by 0 bases and J by 0 bases, and 6 bases separated the two germline ends. CDR1 and CDR2 from the germline V gene are GTSNPN and SVGIG (reference sequence). CDR3 length: 14 amino acids.

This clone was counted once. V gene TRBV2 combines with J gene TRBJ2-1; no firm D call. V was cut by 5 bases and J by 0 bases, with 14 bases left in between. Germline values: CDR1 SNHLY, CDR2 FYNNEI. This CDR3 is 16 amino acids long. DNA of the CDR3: TGTGCCAGCAGTTCAGGCGTGGGTTTCTCCTACAATGAGCAGTTCTTC. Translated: CASSSGVGFSYNEQFF.

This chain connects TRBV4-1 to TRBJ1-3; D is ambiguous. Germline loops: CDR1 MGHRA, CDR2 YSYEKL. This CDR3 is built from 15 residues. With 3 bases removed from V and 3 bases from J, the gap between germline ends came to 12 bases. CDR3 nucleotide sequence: TGCGCCAGCAGCCAGAGGGAGGGTGATGGAAACACCATATATTTT. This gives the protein CASSQREGDGNTIYF.

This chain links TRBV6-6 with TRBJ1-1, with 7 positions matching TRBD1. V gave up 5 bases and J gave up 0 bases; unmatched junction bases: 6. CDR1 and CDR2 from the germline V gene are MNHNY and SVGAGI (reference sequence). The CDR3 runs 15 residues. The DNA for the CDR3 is TGTGCCAGCAGTACCTACAGGGGAATGAACACTGAAGCTTTCTTT. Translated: CASSTYRGMNTEAFF.

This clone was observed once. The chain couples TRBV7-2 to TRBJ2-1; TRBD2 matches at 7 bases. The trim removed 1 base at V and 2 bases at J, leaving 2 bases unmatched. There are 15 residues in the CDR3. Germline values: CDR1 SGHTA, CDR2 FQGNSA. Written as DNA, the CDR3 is TGTGCCAGCAGCTTAGGACTAGCAGCCTACAATGAGCAGTTCTTC. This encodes CASSLGLAAYNEQFF.